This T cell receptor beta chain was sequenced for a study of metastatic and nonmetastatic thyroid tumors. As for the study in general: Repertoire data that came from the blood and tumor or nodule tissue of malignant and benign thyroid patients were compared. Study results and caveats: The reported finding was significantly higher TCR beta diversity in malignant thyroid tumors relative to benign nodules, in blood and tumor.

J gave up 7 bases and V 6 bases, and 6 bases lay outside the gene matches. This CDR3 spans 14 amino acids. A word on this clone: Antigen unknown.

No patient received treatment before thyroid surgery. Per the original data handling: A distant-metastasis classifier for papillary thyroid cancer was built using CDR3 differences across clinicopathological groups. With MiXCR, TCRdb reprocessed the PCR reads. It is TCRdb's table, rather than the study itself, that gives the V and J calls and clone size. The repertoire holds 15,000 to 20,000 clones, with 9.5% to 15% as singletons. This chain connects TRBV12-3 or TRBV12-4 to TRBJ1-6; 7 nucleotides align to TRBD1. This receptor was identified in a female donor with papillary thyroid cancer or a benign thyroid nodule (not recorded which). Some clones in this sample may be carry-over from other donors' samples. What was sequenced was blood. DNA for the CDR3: TGTGCCAGCAGCCCCGGGACAGTAAATTCACCCCTCCACTTT. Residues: CASSPGTVNSPLHF.